The 7 T cell receptor beta chains below were found in one sample sequenced in a study of PD-1 blockade in classical Hodgkin lymphoma (dated by TCRdb to the early 2020s). The time point label on this specimen signifies: cycle 4 day 1 (C4D1), after more than 5 weeks of nivolumab. All trial patients had relapsed after autologous stem cell transplantation, with cohorts A, B and C differing in prior brentuximab vedotin exposure. CD4+ T cells were purified from thawed PBMCs by magnetic negative selection with a Miltenyi CD4+ T cell isolation kit. The library was prepared using the immunoSEQ multiplex PCR assay. Not all clones reach the TCRdb copy of this immuneACCESS table, which keeps in-frame sequences only. Checked studies attribute under half of the gap to unresolved V genes and leave the rest unexplained. This sample holds around 17,000 clones; over 70% were observed only once. In total, the top ten clones hold around 1.9% of the sample.

Source: CD4+ T cells from blood, taken before the fourth cycle of nivolumab. The receptors originated from a human donor with classical Hodgkin lymphoma.

This chain's CDR3 is CASSIGRSSYNEQFF. The CDR3 region has the DNA TGTGCCAGCAGTATCGGAAGGAGCTCCTACAATGAGCAGTTCTTC. V and J are TRBV6-5 and TRBJ2-1, with D unresolved. The V and J ends lost 5 bases and 0 bases respectively, with 11 bases between them. CDR1 is MNHEY, CDR2 SVGAGI, per germline. The CDR3 consists of 15 residues.

The rearrangement links TRBV27 to TRBJ2-5; no definite D call. The DNA end lines up better with TRBJ2-7; the J call may be wrong. Germline-derived CDR1 and CDR2 are MNHEY and SMNVEV (reference sequence). The CDR3 runs to 15 residues. The CDR3 DNA reads TGTGCCAGCAGTTTAAGTCGGGCAGAATCCTACGAGCAGTACTTC. It is translated as CASSLSRAESYEQYF.

The gene calls are TRBV6-1 and TRBJ1-2; possibly TRBD1 for D (5 bases). Trimming stripped 3 bases from V and 4 bases from J, with 18 bases between. This CDR3 is built from 16 residues. The germline V gene encodes CDR1 MNHNS and CDR2 SASEGT. The DNA for the CDR3 is TGTGCCAGCAGTGAGGTCGTGGGGGATAGGGTCTATGGCTACACCTTC. This sequence encodes CASSEVVGDRVYGYTF.

The chain combines TRBV2 with TRBJ2-1, with 12 bases fitting TRBD2. Germline V CDR1 and CDR2: SNHLY, FYNNEI. The V and J ends lost 4 bases and 9 bases, in that order; junction bases with no gene match: 4. This CDR3 region has 14 residues. The CDR3, as DNA: TGTGCCAGCAGTGGGCTAGCGGGAGGGGGTGAGCAGTTCTTC. It encodes CASSGLAGGGEQFF.

The genes are TRBV5-1 and TRBJ2-7; 11 nucleotides agree with TRBD2. V was pared by 4 bases and J by 0 bases, with 12 bases of the junction left unmatched. This CDR3 contains 18 residues. The germline CDR1 and CDR2 sequences are SGHRS and YFSETQ. In DNA form, the CDR3 reads TGCGCCAGCAGCACGGGACAGTTAACTAGCGGGAGCTCCTACGAGCAGTACTTC. It codes for CASSTGQLTSGSSYEQYF.

This chain joins TRBV15 and TRBJ2-7, with a tentative D call TRBD2 (6 bases). The CDR3 totals 14 residues. Looked up from germline, CDR1 is LNHNV and CDR2 is YYDKDF (reference sequence). V dropped 2 bases and J dropped 0 bases, with 8 bases sitting between them. The CDR3 coding sequence is TGTGCCACCAGCAGACTGGGGGGCTCCTACGAGCAGTACTTC. Translated: CATSRLGGSYEQYF.

The chain couples TRBV7-9 to TRBJ2-2, with 8 bases matching TRBD2. After removal of 7 bases from V and 0 bases from J, the junction contained 4 bases not matched to a gene. The CDR3 is made up of 15 amino acids. The germline V gene has CDR1 SEHNR and CDR2 FQNEAQ (reference sequence). CDR3 sequence: CASTETSANTGELFF. CDR3 sequence (DNA): TGTGCCAGCACCGAGACTAGCGCGAACACCGGGGAGCTGTTTTTT. Drawing the rest from reference TRBV7-9 and TRBJ2-2, the complete variable domain is DTGVSQNPRHKITKRGQNVTFRCDPISEHNRLYWYRQTLGQGPEFLTYFQNEAQLEKSRLLSDRFSAERPKGSFSTLEIQRTEQGDSAMYLCASTETSANTGELFFGEGSRLTVL.